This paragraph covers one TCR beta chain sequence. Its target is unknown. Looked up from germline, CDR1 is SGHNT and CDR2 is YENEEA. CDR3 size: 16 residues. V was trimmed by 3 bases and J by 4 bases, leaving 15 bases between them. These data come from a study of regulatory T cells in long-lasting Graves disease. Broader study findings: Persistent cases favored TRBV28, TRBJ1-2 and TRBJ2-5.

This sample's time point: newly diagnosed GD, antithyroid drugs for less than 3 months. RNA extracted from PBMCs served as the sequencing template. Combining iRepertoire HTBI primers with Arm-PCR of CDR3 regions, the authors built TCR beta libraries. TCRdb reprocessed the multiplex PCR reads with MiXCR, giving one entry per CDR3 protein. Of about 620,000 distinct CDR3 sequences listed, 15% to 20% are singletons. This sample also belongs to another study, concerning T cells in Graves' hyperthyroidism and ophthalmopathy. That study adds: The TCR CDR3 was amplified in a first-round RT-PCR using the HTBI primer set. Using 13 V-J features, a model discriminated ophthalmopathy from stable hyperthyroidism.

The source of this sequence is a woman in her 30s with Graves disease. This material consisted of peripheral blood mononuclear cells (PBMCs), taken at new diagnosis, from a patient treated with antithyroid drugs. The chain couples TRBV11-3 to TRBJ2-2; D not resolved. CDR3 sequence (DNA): TGTGCCAGCAGCTTGGGAACTACTCGTGGCACCGGGGAGCTGTTTTTT. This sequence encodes CASSLGTTRGTGELFF.